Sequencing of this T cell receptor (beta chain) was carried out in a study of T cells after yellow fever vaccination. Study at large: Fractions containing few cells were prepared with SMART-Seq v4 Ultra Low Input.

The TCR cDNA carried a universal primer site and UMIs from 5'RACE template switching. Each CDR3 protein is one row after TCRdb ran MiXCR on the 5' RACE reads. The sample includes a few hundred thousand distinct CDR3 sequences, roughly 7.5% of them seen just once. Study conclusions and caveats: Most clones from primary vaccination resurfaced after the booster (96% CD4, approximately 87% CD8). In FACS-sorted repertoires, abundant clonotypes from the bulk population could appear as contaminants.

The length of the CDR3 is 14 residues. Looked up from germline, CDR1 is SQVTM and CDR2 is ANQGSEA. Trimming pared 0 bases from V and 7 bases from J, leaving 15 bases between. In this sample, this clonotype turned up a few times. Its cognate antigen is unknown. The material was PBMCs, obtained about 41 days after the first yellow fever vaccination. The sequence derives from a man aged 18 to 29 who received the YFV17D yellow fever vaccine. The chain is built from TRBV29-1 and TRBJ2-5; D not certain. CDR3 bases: TGCAGCGTTGAAGATCTTTGGGGATTCGGGACCCAGTACTTC. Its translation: CSVEDLWGFGTQYF.